This T cell receptor (beta chain) derives from a study of T cells in women clearing cervical HPV infection. Study background: Controls' single incident HPV16 infection cleared within 12 months without precancer.

The V gene end was trimmed by 4 bases and the J gene end by 2 bases; junction bases not matched to a gene: 5. The CDR3 is 15 residues long. CDR1 is SNHLY and CDR2 is FYNNEI in the germline V gene. immunoSEQ multiplex PCR used an average of roughly 1,300 ng genomic DNA. This table comes from immunoSEQ multiplex PCR, and its TCRdb copy is limited to in-frame clones, with some not included. This sample's clone table lists 30,000 to 50,000 clones. Points on this clone: Read coverage stops 3 residues before the CDR3 terminus; the germline J gene supplies the remainder.

This rearrangement joins TRBV2 to TRBJ1-2; TRBD1 matches 9 bases. This TCR was sampled from a woman between 18 and 70 years old with a cervical HPV16 infection that either progressed to CIN3+ or cleared (not recorded which). The specimen sequenced was blood buffy coat. The DNA read from the CDR3 is TGTGCCAGCAGTGCTCGAGGGACAGGGAACTATGGC. This gives the protein CASSARGTGNYG. In full, the CDR3 is CASSARGTGNYGYTF.